Each of the 18 T cell receptor beta chains below was sequenced from the same sample in a study of blood T cell repertoires in COVID-19 (dated by TCRdb to about 2020). Libraries were made using the immunoSEQ multiplex PCR assay. Held by TCRdb, this immuneACCESS table contains in-frame sequences only and omits some clones. Under half of the omission traces to an unresolved V gene where checked; the cause of the rest is unknown. The sample records approximately 240,000 clones, 83% of which are singletons. Of the sample, roughly 5.5% is held by the ten largest clones. The source material was peripheral blood. These receptors were obtained from a human donor in a cohort sampled during active COVID-19.

This chain joins TRBV5-5 and TRBJ2-7; a possible D gene is TRBD2 (5 bases). This CDR3 is built from 11 residues. The V end lost 0 bases, the J end lost 9 bases, and 7 bases lay between the germline ends. CDR1 and CDR2 from the germline V gene are SGHKS and YYEKEE (reference sequence). The CDR3 sequence is CASSLGLAQYF. The DNA for the CDR3 is TGTGCCAGCAGCTTGGGGCTAGCGCAGTACTTC. The full variable domain, with the rest looked up from reference TRBV5-5 and TRBJ2-7, is DAGVTQSPTHLIKTRGQQVTLRCSPISGHKSVSWYQQVLGQGPQFIFQYYEKEERGRGNFPDRFSARQFPNYSSELNVNALLLGDSALYLCASSLGLAQYFGPGTRLTVT.

The chain uses TRBV5-6 and TRBJ2-1; 8 bases line up with TRBD1. The V gene end was trimmed by 4 bases and the J gene end by 9 bases; junction bases not matched to a gene: 9. CDR3 length: 14 amino acids. CDR1 and CDR2 (germline): SGHDT, YYEEEE. The CDR3 loop reads CASSRQGLNTEQFF. CDR3 DNA sequence: TGTGCCAGCAGCCGACAGGGGCTCAACACTGAGCAGTTCTTC.

V usage is TRBV7-6 and J usage is TRBJ1-1; D is perhaps TRBD1 (6 bases). V lost 5 bases to trimming and J lost 9 bases, with 16 bases between them. Per germline, CDR1 SGHVS and CDR2 FNYEAQ. This CDR3 region has 13 residues. The CDR3 coding sequence is TGTGCCAGCAGCCGCGGACAGATCTCCCAAGCTTTCTTT. This translates into CASSRGQISQAFF.

The chain links TRBV7-9 to TRBJ2-7; D uncertain. The V and J ends lost 5 bases and 1 base respectively, with 6 bases between them. There are 12 residues in the CDR3. The germline V gene has CDR1 SEHNR and CDR2 FQNEAQ (reference sequence). CDR3 sequence: CASSTSSYEQYF. DNA for the CDR3: TGTGCCAGCAGCACGAGTTCCTACGAGCAGTACTTC.

The J gene is TRBJ2-1, the V gene TRBV30; TRBD1 matches at 7 bases. The V and J ends lost 2 bases and 1 base, in that order; junction bases with no gene match: 2. Germline V gives CDR1 GTSNPN, CDR2 SVGIG (reference sequence). This CDR3 has 14 amino acids. The CDR3 protein is CAWSPGQSYNEQFF. The CDR3 coding sequence is TGTGCCTGGAGTCCGGGACAGTCCTACAATGAGCAGTTCTTC.

V usage is TRBV7-6 and J usage is TRBJ2-7, with D possibly matching TRBD1 (7 bases). The CDR3 spans 15 residues. In germline, CDR1 is SGHVS, CDR2 FNYEAQ. V dropped 4 bases and J dropped 1 base, with 14 bases sitting between them. CDR3 nucleotide sequence: TGTGCCAGCAGCTCAATACAGGGGAGGTCCTACGAGCAGTACTTC. Residues: CASSSIQGRSYEQYF.

The V gene is TRBV2, the J gene TRBJ1-1, with D hard to call. V was clipped by 6 bases and J by 0 bases, with 11 bases between them. Germline V gives CDR1 SNHLY, CDR2 FYNNEI. This CDR3 has 14 residues. CDR3 residues: CASRTGIMNTEAFF. CDR3 DNA: TGTGCCAGCAGGACCGGGATTATGAACACTGAAGCTTTCTTT.

The genes are TRBV19 and TRBJ1-1, with 10 bases fitting TRBD1. Trimming cost V 5 bases and J 5 bases; bases outside gene matches: 2. Germline assignment: CDR1 LNHDA and CDR2 SQIVND (reference sequence). The CDR3 runs 13 residues. The CDR3 spells CASSGQGGTEAFF. CDR3 in DNA: TGTGCCAGTAGTGGACAGGGGGGGACTGAAGCTTTCTTT.

The rearrangement uses TRBV5-1 and TRBJ2-3; tentative D call: TRBD2 (6 bases). The ends were cut back, 0 bases at V and 1 base at J, with 15 bases in the middle. Germline CDR1 and CDR2: SGHRS and YFSETQ. The CDR3 totals 17 residues. Here the CDR3 DNA reads TGCGCCAGCAGCTTGGGGTCCTGGAGGGGAGGCACAGATACGCAGTATTTT. The encoded protein is CASSLGSWRGGTDTQYF.

CDR3 loop: CASSRWAGRTGELFF. CDR3 nucleotide sequence: TGTGCCAGCAGCCGATGGGCAGGGAGGACCGGGGAGCTGTTTTTT. The chain has TRBV11-1 and TRBJ2-2; weak D call: TRBD2 (6 bases). Trimming cost V 5 bases and J 5 bases, with 15 bases left between them. Per germline, CDR1 SGHAT and CDR2 FQDESV (reference sequence). The CDR3 totals 15 residues.

The chain uses TRBV28 and TRBJ2-3; TRBD2 aligns across 8 bases. J was trimmed by 2 bases and V by 8 bases; bases with no gene match: 15. This CDR3 is 17 amino acids long. The V gene's germline CDR1 is MDHEN and CDR2 SYDVKM. The CDR3 nucleotides read TGTGCCAGCCCCCCTCGTGGCGAGCGGGAGTTCACAGATACGCAGTATTTT. It codes for CASPPRGEREFTDTQYF. Together with reference TRBV28 and TRBJ2-3, the CDR3 gives the full variable domain: DVKVTQSSRYLVKRTGEKVFLECVQDMDHENMFWYRQDPGLGLRLIYFSYDVKMKEKGDIPEGYSVSREKKERFSLILESASTNQTSMYLCASPPRGEREFTDTQYFGPGTRLTVL.

The chain links TRBV9 to TRBJ2-3, with 12 bases lining up with TRBD1. This CDR3 has 15 residues. After removal of 0 bases from V and 12 bases from J, the junction contained 8 bases not matched to a gene. Germline CDR1 is SGDLS and CDR2 is YYNGEE. As DNA, the CDR3 is TGTGCCAGCAGCGTAGTGGGACAGGGGGCAAATATACAGTATTTT. It yields the protein CASSVVGQGANIQYF.

The chain carries TRBV27 and TRBJ2-2; D perhaps matches TRBD1 (5 bases). The CDR3 is 14 residues long. V dropped 5 bases and J dropped 4 bases, with 11 bases sitting between them. CDR1 and CDR2 (germline): MNHEY, SMNVEV (reference sequence). This CDR3 is CASSETGSTGELFF. As DNA, the CDR3 is TGTGCCAGCAGTGAAACAGGTAGCACCGGGGAGCTGTTTTTT.

The rearrangement uses TRBV7-2 and TRBJ2-1, with a weak D call TRBD2 (5 bases). The CDR3 length is 15 residues. Trimming left V 4 bases short and J 6 bases short, with 16 bases between. Germline assignment: CDR1 SGHTA and CDR2 FQGNSA. The CDR3 region has the DNA TGTGCCAGCAGCTCAGGACTCGATATTCCCAATGAGCAGTTCTTC. Its protein is CASSSGLDIPNEQFF.

V and J are TRBV4-1 and TRBJ2-1; 8 bases are a match to TRBD1. J gave up 7 bases and V 6 bases, and 11 bases lay outside the gene matches. This CDR3 contains 15 residues. The V gene's germline CDR1 is MGHRA and CDR2 YSYEKL. The CDR3 sequence: CASSYPGQAVNEQFF. The CDR3 nucleotides read TGCGCCAGCAGTTACCCGGGACAGGCGGTGAATGAGCAGTTCTTC.

The chain couples TRBV24-1 to TRBJ1-1; D is undetermined. V shed 0 bases and J shed 4 bases, with 5 bases lying between them. CDR1 is KGHDR, CDR2 SFDVKD, per germline. The CDR3 covers 13 residues. The CDR3 DNA follows: TGTGCCACCAGTGATTTGCAGTTCACTGAAGCTTTCTTT. It encodes CATSDLQFTEAFF.

V gene TRBV3-1 (or the pseudogene TRBV3-2) combines with J gene TRBJ2-2, with 9 bases that match TRBD1. V shed 4 bases and J 7 bases; nucleotides not matched to a gene: 10. Germline V gene sequence: CDR1 LGHDT, CDR2 YNNKEL (reference sequence). The CDR3 spans 16 residues. Here the CDR3 DNA reads TGTGCCAGCAGCCTTTGGGACACAGGGGGCGTCGGGGAGCTGTTTTTT. As protein: CASSLWDTGGVGELFF.

The CDR3 DNA is TGTGCCACCAGTGACCCGGGGACTGGAAGCACAGATACGCAGTATTTT. Translated: CATSDPGTGSTDTQYF. The chain carries TRBV24-1 and TRBJ2-3; maybe TRBD2 (6 bases). The V gene's germline CDR1 is KGHDR and CDR2 SFDVKD. This CDR3 has 16 residues. V lost 4 bases to trimming and J lost 0 bases, with 13 bases between them.